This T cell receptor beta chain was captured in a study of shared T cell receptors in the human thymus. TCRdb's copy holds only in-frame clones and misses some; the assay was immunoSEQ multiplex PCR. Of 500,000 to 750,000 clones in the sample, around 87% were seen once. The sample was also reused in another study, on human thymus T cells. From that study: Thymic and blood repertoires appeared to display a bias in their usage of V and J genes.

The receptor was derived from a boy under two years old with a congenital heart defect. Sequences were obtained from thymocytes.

CDR3 coding DNA: TGTGCCAGCAGCCTACCGGGACACATCGAAACGGACACCATATATTTT. Its protein is CASSLPGHIETDTIYF. The chain recombines TRBV5-5 with TRBJ1-3, with a weak D call TRBD1 (6 bases). Trimming took 4 bases from V and 8 from J, leaving 22 bases between them. There are 16 residues in the CDR3. Germline CDR1 SGHKS, CDR2 YYEKEE (reference sequence).